This T cell receptor (beta chain) was recorded in a study of neoadjuvant anti-PD-1 for oral cavity cancer. Study-wide background: Around day 43, patients without progression received a fourth nivolumab dose before surgery. Findings of the study overall: After neoadjuvant nivolumab, PBMC T cell clonality was significantly higher in non-responders than responders. Each response group had just a few patients in TCR analyses.

The assay was immunoSEQ multiplex PCR, and TCRdb's table has in-frame clones only and misses some. The sample holds 55,000 to 75,000 clones, about nine tenths seen once. The time point was: after neoadjuvant nivolumab, at surgical resection. PBMCs were not maintained or expanded in culture before analysis. This clone was observed a handful of times. Its antigen is still unknown. CDR1 and CDR2 (germline): MNHNS, SASEGT. The CDR3 covers 15 residues. V lost 10 bases and J lost 2; bases outside the gene matches: 12. The starting material was PBMCs, obtained after nivolumab (anti-PD-1) treatment. This receptor was identified in a person aged 35-80 years with oral cavity squamous cell carcinoma. This chain joins TRBV6-1 and TRBJ2-7, with 9 bases fitting TRBD1. In DNA, the CDR3 is TGTGCCATCCAAGGCCCGGGACAGGGAGCCTACGAGCAGTACTTC. Translation gives CAIQGPGQGAYEQYF.